A single sample is the source of the 12 T cell receptor beta chains below, sequenced in a study of response to subunit inactivated influenza vaccine. From the RT-PCR reads, TCRdb called clonotypes with MiXCR, one entry per CDR3 protein. The table includes 600,000 to 700,000 distinct CDR3 sequences, around 15% detected once. The source was PBMCs from blood, collected approximately 15 days before vaccination. The receptors stem from a man between 45 and 60 years old who received an inactivated influenza vaccine.

V usage is TRBV29-1 and J usage is TRBJ2-3, with D unclear. Germline CDR1 is SQVTM and CDR2 is ANQGSEA. Trimming took off 3 bases at V and 9 bases at J, with 16 bases between the two ends. The CDR3 has 13 amino acids. The CDR3 here is CSVELLGHQTQYF. The CDR3, as DNA: TGCAGCGTTGAGTTACTGGGCCACCAGACGCAGTATTTT.

The chain joins TRBV6-1 to TRBJ2-1; a possible D gene is TRBD1 (5 bases). Germline loops: CDR1 MNHNS, CDR2 SASEGT. V was pared by 6 bases and J by 9 bases, with 15 bases between. There are 13 residues in the CDR3. CDR3 sequence: CASRGPVVPEQFF. The CDR3 DNA reads TGTGCCAGCAGGGGGCCCGTGGTCCCTGAGCAGTTCTTC.

This clonotype was seen a few times. The V call is TRBV7-9, the J call TRBJ2-7; possible D gene TRBD2, 5 bases. V dropped 5 bases and J dropped 3 bases, with 20 bases sitting between them. This CDR3 region has 16 residues. Germline values: CDR1 SEHNR, CDR2 FQNEAQ (reference sequence). The CDR3 loop is CASSSFGSGGGYEQYF. In nucleotides, the CDR3 is TGTGCCAGCAGCAGCTTTGGCAGCGGAGGAGGCTACGAGCAGTACTTC.

The chain links TRBV15 to TRBJ1-2; the D is unclear. V dropped 3 bases and J dropped 1 base, with 12 bases sitting between them. The CDR3 loop spans 15 amino acids. Germline loops: CDR1 LNHNV, CDR2 YYDKDF (reference sequence). CDR3 loop: CATSSYKTDNYGYTF. The DNA for the CDR3 is TGTGCCACCAGCAGCTACAAGACGGATAACTATGGCTACACCTTC.

This sequence joins TRBV9 and TRBJ1-3; TRBD1 agrees at 12 bases. V lost 0 bases, J lost 12 bases, and 13 bases stayed unmatched. In germline, CDR1 is SGDLS, CDR2 YYNGEE. CDR3 length equals 17 residues. The CDR3 region is CASSVGPLGTGGFGIYF. The CDR3 DNA reads TGTGCCAGCAGCGTAGGTCCCCTCGGGACAGGGGGCTTCGGCATATATTTT.

This clonotype came up a few times. The chain joins TRBV24-1 to TRBJ2-1; TRBD2 aligns across 11 bases. Per the germline V gene, CDR1 is KGHDR and CDR2 is SFDVKD. This CDR3 has 18 amino acids. V gave up 3 bases and J gave up 6 bases; unmatched junction bases: 12. This CDR3 reads CATSDLALGSGRANEQFF. The CDR3 DNA reads as TGTGCCACCAGTGATCTGGCCCTGGGTAGCGGGAGGGCCAATGAGCAGTTCTTC.

This chain joins TRBV25-1 and TRBJ2-6; 7 bases are a match to TRBD1. Trimming removed 6 bases from V and 2 bases from J; junction bases left unmatched: 16. Germline CDR1 reads MGHDK; CDR2 reads SYGVNS. This CDR3 spans 19 amino acids. This chain's CDR3 is CASSQTLDRKSPGANVLTF. The DNA for the CDR3 is TGTGCCAGCAGCCAGACTCTGGACAGGAAGAGTCCTGGGGCCAACGTCCTGACTTTC. Supplemented by reference TRBV25-1 and TRBJ2-6, the full variable domain reads EADIYQTPRYLVIGTGKKITLECSQTMGHDKMYWYQQDPGMELHLIHYSYGVNSTEKGDLSSESTVSRIRTEHFPLTLESARPSHTSQYLCASSQTLDRKSPGANVLTFGAGSRLTVL.

The chain joins TRBV7-6 to TRBJ2-1, with TRBD2 matching 8 bases. The V segment lost 5 bases and the J segment 3 bases; nucleotides outside the gene matches: 9. Germline lookup yields CDR1 SGHVS and CDR2 FNYEAQ. The CDR3 spans 16 residues. This chain's CDR3 is CASSNPWREDYNEQFF. CDR3 sequence (DNA): TGTGCCAGCAGCAACCCTTGGCGGGAGGACTACAATGAGCAGTTCTTC.

This clonotype was seen a few times. The V gene is TRBV11-2, the J gene TRBJ2-7; 7 bases are shared with TRBD1. There are 14 residues in the CDR3. Germline V gene data show CDR1 as SGHAT and CDR2 as FQNNGV. Unmatched junction bases numbered 6, after V lost 1 base and J lost 6 bases. The CDR3 region is CASSLVRQGLEQYF. CDR3 bases: TGTGCCAGCAGCTTAGTGAGACAGGGTCTCGAGCAGTACTTC.

The sample holds a few counts of this clonotype. The V call is TRBV15, the J call TRBJ2-7; D may be TRBD2 (6 bases). Germline V lookup: CDR1 LNHNV, CDR2 YYDKDF (reference sequence). V lost 0 bases, J lost 0 bases, and 9 bases lay in between. The CDR3 runs 15 residues. CDR3 in DNA: TGTGCCACCAGCAGAGAGCGGGGAAGCTCCTACGAGCAGTACTTC. Protein: CATSRERGSSYEQYF. The whole variable domain, filled in from reference TRBV15 and TRBJ2-7, reads DAMVIQNPRYQVTQFGKPVTLSCSQTLNHNVMYWYQQKSSQAPKLLFHYYDKDFNNEADTPDNFQSRRPNTSFCFLDIRSPGLGDTAMYLCATSRERGSSYEQYFGPGTRLTVT.

This clonotype has a count of ten or more. The J gene is TRBJ2-7, the V gene TRBV5-1; D gene uncertain. Germline values: CDR1 SGHRS, CDR2 YFSETQ. Between the trimmed V and J ends, which lost 7 bases and 6 bases, there was a span of 14 bases. The CDR3 runs to 12 residues. The CDR3 DNA sequence: TGCGCCAGCCACCTCGTGGAAGGCGAGCAGTACTTC. This codes for CASHLVEGEQYF.

This chain links TRBV20-1 with TRBJ2-6, with D possibly TRBD2 on 5 matching bases. The CDR3 contains 14 residues. CDR1 and CDR2 from the germline V gene are DFQATT and SNEGSKA (reference sequence). Trimming took off 3 bases at V and 2 bases at J, with 8 bases between the two ends. The CDR3 is CSARTGAGANVLTF. CDR3 DNA sequence: TGCAGTGCTAGGACCGGGGCTGGGGCCAACGTCCTGACTTTC.